The entry that follows covers one TCR beta chain sequence. These data belong to a study of shared clonotypes between healthy human individuals. Assay: immunoSEQ multiplex PCR; the TCRdb copy retains only in-frame clones and omits some. The data contain about 2.4 million clones, 80% to 95% of them singletons. The TCR comes from a man aged 18 to 35 in good health. Some clones in this sample may be carry-over from other donors' samples. Sequencing was carried out using naive CD4+ T cells from PBMCs. Subset defined: CD45RA+ positively selected.

CDR3 loop: CASSLNIGGVNNEKLFF. The CDR3 DNA follows: TGTGCCAGCAGTTTGAATATCGGGGGGGTAAATAATGAAAAACTGTTTTTT. V gene TRBV28 combines with J gene TRBJ1-4, with D possibly TRBD1 on 5 matching bases. The CDR3 length is 17 residues. The V end lost 3 bases, the J end lost 4 bases, and 18 bases lay between the germline ends. Per the germline V gene, CDR1 is MDHEN and CDR2 is SYDVKM.